These 16 T cell receptor beta chains came from one sample sequenced in a study of beta chain features in type 1 diabetes (dated by TCRdb to between 2018 and 2020). Libraries were prepared through the immunoSEQ multiplex PCR assay. The High Capacity cDNA Reverse Transcription Kit was used to reverse transcribe all of the isolated RNA, meaning that expressed TCRB transcripts were what got sequenced. TCRdb mirrors the immuneACCESS table, restricted to in-frame sequences. Some clones are absent from its copies; in checked studies, under half trace to an unresolved V gene, and the reason for the others is unknown. The sample has fewer than 550,000 clones on record, around 10% of them singletons. 0.04% to 0.05% of the sample comes from the top ten. Sequencing was done on a sample of naive CD4+ T cells from blood. The sample's cell subset or site label is to be understood as: true naive CD4+ T cells. These TCRs come from a woman aged 18-30 years in good health.

The chain employs TRBV28 and TRBJ2-7; the D is unclear. CDR1 is MDHEN and CDR2 is SYDVKM in the germline V gene. V lost 3 bases and J 2 bases, leaving 8 bases between the germline ends. The CDR3 spans 13 residues. In nucleotides, the CDR3 is TGTGCCAGCAGTTTTGGTGCCCCCTACGAGCAGTACGTC. Residues: CASSFGAPYEQYV.

This clone appeared many times. This rearrangement joins TRBV7-9 to TRBJ2-1; D is unresolved. Trimming took 6 bases from V and 5 from J, leaving 8 bases between them. Looked up from germline, CDR1 is SEHNR and CDR2 is FQNEAQ (reference sequence). This CDR3 region has 12 residues. The CDR3 region has the DNA TGTGCCAGCAGTCCCCGCGACAATGAGCAGTTCTTC. Translating gives CASSPRDNEQFF.

The genes are TRBV9 and TRBJ2-5; either TRBD1 or TRBD2 may supply D (5 bases each). CDR3 length equals 16 residues. The V end lost 0 bases, the J end lost 0 bases, and 12 bases lay between the germline ends. Germline CDR1 is SGDLS and CDR2 is YYNGEE. CDR3 loop: CASSVGTGTYQETQYF. In DNA form, the CDR3 reads TGTGCCAGCAGCGTAGGGACGGGGACGTACCAAGAGACCCAGTACTTC.

This clone was recorded a few times. The rearrangement links TRBV25-1 to TRBJ2-6, with unresolved D. Germline CDR1 and CDR2: MGHDK and SYGVNS. This CDR3 has 13 amino acids. With 6 bases removed from V and 2 bases from J, the gap between germline ends came to 5 bases. The DNA of the CDR3 is TGTGCCAGCAGACCGACTGGGGCCAACGTCCTGACTTTC. Translation: CASRPTGANVLTF.

This clone has just a few counts. In nucleotides, the CDR3 is TGCAGCGTTGGGGGGAGGTCTAATGAAAAACTGTTTTTT. It yields the protein CSVGGRSNEKLFF. V and J are TRBV29-1 and TRBJ1-4; possible D gene TRBD1, 5 bases. Trimming pared 4 bases from V and 3 bases from J, leaving 9 bases between. The CDR3 has 13 residues. Per the germline V gene, CDR1 is SQVTM and CDR2 is ANQGSEA.

The chain has TRBV27 and TRBJ2-4, with D perhaps TRBD1 (6 bases). Germline CDR1 and CDR2: MNHEY and SMNVEV (reference sequence). V was clipped by 6 bases and J by 2 bases, with 11 bases between them. This CDR3 has 14 amino acids. The CDR3 loop reads CASRKTGSKNIQYF. CDR3 nucleotides: TGTGCCAGCAGAAAAACAGGGTCCAAAAACATTCAGTACTTC.

CDR3 in amino acids: CASSLLAGTGGEQYV. The CDR3 region has the DNA TGTGCCAGCAGCTTACTTGCCGGGACAGGCGGCGAGCAGTACGTC. The chain employs TRBV2 and TRBJ2-7, with 8 bases fitting TRBD1. V shed 6 bases and J 6 bases; nucleotides not matched to a gene: 13. CDR1 SNHLY and CDR2 FYNNEI come from the germline V gene. The CDR3 is made up of 15 amino acids.

This clone was seen only a few times. The chain recombines TRBV25-1 with TRBJ1-4, with TRBD1 identical over 7 bases. From germline, CDR1 is MGHDK and CDR2 SYGVNS. The CDR3 has 15 residues. Trimming took 3 bases from V and 5 from J; bases not matched to a gene: 6. DNA of the CDR3: TGTGCCAGCAGTGATAGAGGGACAGTGAATGAAAAACTGTTTTTT. This translates into CASSDRGTVNEKLFF.

The chain couples TRBV5-6 to TRBJ1-2; no clear D. CDR3 length: 13 residues. V was pared by 0 bases and J by 6 bases, with 9 bases between. CDR1 and CDR2 from the germline V gene are SGHDT and YYEEEE. In DNA, the CDR3 is TGTGCCAGCAGCTTGGTATCCGGGGATGGCTACACCTTC. It translates to CASSLVSGDGYTF.

The J gene is TRBJ1-1, the V gene TRBV6-5; unclear D gene. Per germline, CDR1 MNHEY and CDR2 SVGAGI. The CDR3 runs to 13 residues. V lost 2 bases and J 4 bases, leaving 8 bases between the germline ends. The CDR3 region has the DNA TGTGCCAGCAGTTACGAGACAAGCACTGAAGCTTTCTTT. Translated: CASSYETSTEAFF.

The chain employs TRBV9 and TRBJ1-1; D not resolved. The CDR3 contains 13 residues. Trimming took off 2 bases at V and 1 base at J, with 6 bases between the two ends. Germline CDR1 reads SGDLS; CDR2 reads YYNGEE. This CDR3 reads CASSVRRNTEAFF. The DNA for the CDR3 is TGTGCCAGCAGCGTCCGTCGGAACACTGAAGCTTTCTTT.

This chain joins TRBV2 and TRBJ1-6; D might be TRBD1 (6 bases). Trimming left V 3 bases short and J 11 bases short, with 17 bases between. Germline CDR1 SNHLY, CDR2 FYNNEI. The CDR3 sequence is 15 residues long. The CDR3 loop reads CASSEDQGGLAPLHF. CDR3 DNA sequence: TGTGCCAGCAGTGAGGACCAAGGGGGATTGGCACCCCTCCACTTT.

This clone was found a few times. This rearrangement joins TRBV10-3 to TRBJ1-1, with 9 bases lining up with TRBD1. V was clipped by 6 bases and J by 4 bases; unmatched bases: 3. The CDR3 loop spans 13 amino acids. CDR1 ENHRY and CDR2 SYGVKD come from the germline V gene. The CDR3 DNA is TGTGCCATCAGCGTGACAGGGGGCACTGAAGCTTTCTTT. This translates into CAISVTGGTEAFF.

V is TRBV7-3 and J is TRBJ2-7; 11 bases agree with TRBD1. Trimming removed 4 bases from V and 7 bases from J; junction bases left unmatched: 12. CDR1 SGHTA and CDR2 FQGTGA come from the germline V gene. The CDR3 length is 16 residues. The CDR3 nucleotides are TGTGCCAGCAGCTGGACCGGGACAGGGGGTCCCCTGGAGCAGTACGTC. Its translation: CASSWTGTGGPLEQYV.

This clone was picked up a small number of times. This chain joins TRBV7-3 and TRBJ1-6; TRBD1 might be the D (5 bases). Germline V gene data show CDR1 as SGHTA and CDR2 as FQGTGA. This CDR3 comprises 15 residues. V was trimmed by 2 bases and J by 6 bases, leaving 11 bases between them. The CDR3 coding sequence is TGTGCCAGCAGCTTAGGGCCCCAGGGTAATTCACCCCTCCACTTT. This codes for CASSLGPQGNSPLHF.

The genes are TRBV19 and TRBJ1-1, with D uncertain. The V gene lost 3 bases and the J gene lost 0 bases, with 8 bases spanning the gap. The germline V gene has CDR1 LNHDA and CDR2 SQIVND (reference sequence). The CDR3 runs 14 residues. The CDR3: CASSMMGMNTEAFF. Here the CDR3 DNA reads TGTGCCAGTAGTATGATGGGAATGAACACTGAAGCTTTCTTT. The full variable domain, completed using reference TRBV19 and TRBJ1-1, is DGGITQSPKYLFRKEGQNVTLSCEQNLNHDAMYWYRQDPGQGLRLIYYSQIVNDFQKGDIAEGYSVSREKKESFPLTVTSAQKNPTAFYLCASSMMGMNTEAFFGQGTRLTVV.